The sequence of this T cell receptor (beta chain) was determined in a study of cytomegalovirus exposure and HLA in healthy donors. Study details: The 95 to 150 validation repertoires used a platform that matched the one used for the 666 first-cohort repertoires, as a later analysis reported. Broader study findings: As confirmed in vitro, a few CMV-associated chains were specific for CMV antigens. Clusters of TCRs from the first cohort tended to co-occur in the approximately 130 validation repertoires (as a later analysis found).

In regard to this clone: What it binds is not known.

The donors were part of the roughly 120-subject validation cohort, which stood apart from the roughly 670-subject first cohort. The CDR3 has 16 amino acids. Trimming removed 3 bases from V and 10 bases from J; junction bases left unmatched: 10. The V gene's germline CDR1 is KGHSH and CDR2 LQKENI. Sequencing was performed with immunoSEQ multiplex PCR; in TCRdb, only in-frame clones are kept and a portion is missing. Here the sample spans hundreds of thousands of clones, roughly 90% being singletons. The gene calls are TRBV18 and TRBJ1-6; 9 bases are shared with TRBD1. This TCR was recovered from a woman between 18 and 29 years old in good health and CMV-seronegative. Sequenced input: PBMCs. The CDR3 region has the DNA TGTGCCAGCTCACCGGGACAGGGTCGGATGAACTCACCCCTCCACTTT. Residues: CASSPGQGRMNSPLHF.